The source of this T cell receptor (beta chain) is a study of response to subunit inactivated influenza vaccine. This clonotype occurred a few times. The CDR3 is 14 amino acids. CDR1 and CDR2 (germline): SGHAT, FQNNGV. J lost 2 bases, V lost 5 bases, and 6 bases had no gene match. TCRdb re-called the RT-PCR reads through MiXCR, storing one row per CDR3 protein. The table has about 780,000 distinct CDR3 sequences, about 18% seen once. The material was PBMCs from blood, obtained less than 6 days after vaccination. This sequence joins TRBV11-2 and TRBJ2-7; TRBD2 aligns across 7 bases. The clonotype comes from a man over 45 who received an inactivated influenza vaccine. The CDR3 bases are TGTGCCAGCAGCCGGGGACTATCTACCTACGAGCAGTACTTC. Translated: CASSRGLSTYEQYF. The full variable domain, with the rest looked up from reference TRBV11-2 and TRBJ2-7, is EAGVAQSPRYKIIEKRQSVAFWCNPISGHATLYWYQQILGQGPKLLIQFQNNGVVDDSQLPKDRFSAERLKGVDSTLKIQPAKLEDSAVYLCASSRGLSTYEQYFGPGTRLTVT.